This section outlines one TCR beta chain sequence together with its context. The record originates from a study of blood T cell repertoires in COVID-19. About the research overall: The United States, Italy and Spain were the sources of the acute and convalescent COVID-19 samples.

Assay: immunoSEQ multiplex PCR; the TCRdb copy retains only in-frame clones and omits some. The sample gives 130,000 or so clones, 88% of which show up once; about 1.5% is in the top ten. Trimming cost V 4 bases and J 0 bases, with 25 bases left between them. Germline assignment: CDR1 LGHDT and CDR2 YNNKEL (reference sequence). The CDR3 runs to 20 residues. The receptor was isolated from a woman in her sixties or seventies with acute or convalescent COVID-19. Sequenced sample: peripheral blood. The V call is TRBV3-1 (or the pseudogene TRBV3-2), the J call TRBJ1-5; maybe TRBD1 (6 bases). The CDR3 DNA reads as TGTGCCAGCAGCCCGGCGAACAGGGCCATACCCGTTTCTAGCAATCAGCCCCAGCATTTT. Translation: CASSPANRAIPVSSNQPQHF.